These T cell receptor beta chains were read from a single sample in a study of shared clonotypes between healthy human individuals. Method: immunoSEQ multiplex PCR; TCRdb's copy keeps in-frame clones and lacks some. The table shows 1.6 million or so clones, with 96% occurring only once. Specimen: naive CD4+ T cells sorted from blood. The receptors were sampled from a man younger than 40 in good health. Each CDR3 is given with its conserved first and last residue. A D gene is named only where the DNA matches it firmly. Clone size is not always given. Where it is, it says once, few, many or a class for expanded clones.

V gene	clone size	J gene	D gene	CDR3 protein	CDR3 DNA
TRBV2	-	TRBJ2-7	TRBD2	CASSVLAGGEQYF	TGTGCCAGCAGTGTTCTAGCGGGAGGGGAGCAGTACTTC
TRBV11-2	-	TRBJ2-7	-	CASSLVDRRANEQYF	TGTGCCAGCAGCTTAGTGGATAGGAGGGCGAACGAGCAGTACTTC
TRBV27	-	TRBJ1-3	TRBD1	CASRSFRDSPQGNTIYF	TGTGCCAGCAGGAGTTTCAGGGACAGCCCGCAAGGAAACACCATATATTTT
TRBV30	-	TRBJ1-4	-	CASTKADNEKLFF	TGTGCCTCCACTAAGGCAGATAATGAAAAACTGTTTTTT
TRBV5-6	-	TRBJ1-2	-	CASSFGGYSHGYTF	TGTGCCAGCAGCTTCGGGGGCTATAGCCATGGCTACACCTTC
TRBV6-5	-	TRBJ2-5	-	CASSYDGGGGETQYF	TGTGCCAGCAGTTACGACGGGGGCGGAGGAGAGACCCAGTACTTC
TRBV4-3	-	TRBJ1-4	-	CASSQAPWTLATNEKLFF	TGCGCCAGCAGCCAAGCCCCCTGGACACTTGCAACTAATGAAAAACTGTTTTTT
TRBV7-3	-	TRBJ2-5	-	CASSLDSSTKTQYF	TGTGCCAGCAGCCTGGACTCTAGTACGAAGACCCAGTACTTC
TRBV25-1	few	TRBJ1-2	-	CASTGFYGYTF	TGTGCCAGCACAGGGTTCTATGGCTACACCTTC
TRBV28	-	TRBJ1-4	TRBD1	CASSPQGADEKLFF	TGTGCCAGCAGTCCACAGGGGGCGGATGAAAAACTGTTTTTT
TRBV5-8	-	TRBJ1-2	TRBD1	CASNPGQGVYGYTF	TGTGCCAGCAACCCCGGACAGGGGGTCTATGGCTACACCTTC
TRBV12-5	-	TRBJ1-2	-	CASGLEAAYGYTF	TGTGCTAGTGGTTTGGAGGCAGCCTATGGCTACACCTTC
TRBV5-4	-	TRBJ2-5	-	CASSLGGGRSETQYF	TGTGCCAGCAGCTTGGGGGGCGGTAGGAGCGAGACCCAGTACTTC
TRBV5-1	-	TRBJ2-1	-	CASSLDSGPYNEQFF	TGCGCCAGCAGCTTGGACAGCGGGCCTTACAATGAGCAGTTCTTC
TRBV7-2	-	TRBJ2-5	-	CASSLTPGFQETQYF	TGTGCCAGCAGTTTGACCCCCGGCTTCCAAGAGACCCAGTACTTC
TRBV7-2	-	TRBJ2-3	TRBD1	CASREDRDGDTQYF	TGTGCCAGCAGGGAGGACAGGGACGGAGATACGCAGTATTTT
TRBV11-2	-	TRBJ2-1	TRBD2	CASSKGVGLAGDNEQFF	TGTGCCAGCAGCAAGGGGGTGGGACTAGCGGGAGACAATGAGCAGTTCTTC
TRBV18	-	TRBJ2-2	TRBD1	CASSRQGDDTGELFF	TGTGCCAGCTCGCGACAGGGGGACGACACCGGGGAGCTGTTTTTT
TRBV18	-	TRBJ1-4	TRBD1	CASSPDRGRSEKLFF	TGTGCCAGCTCACCGGACAGGGGGCGCTCTGAAAAACTGTTTTTT
TRBV6-1	-	TRBJ2-1	TRBD1	CASSDTPGTGDHEQFF	TGTGCCAGCAGTGATACCCCCGGGACAGGGGACCATGAGCAGTTCTTC
TRBV11-2	-	TRBJ2-7	-	CASSQMAREQYF	TGTGCCAGCAGCCAAATGGCCAGAGAGCAGTACTTC
TRBV5-4	-	TRBJ2-7	-	CASSSRDRSTYEQYF	TGTGCCAGCAGCTCAAGGGATAGATCTACCTACGAGCAGTACTTC